One and the same sample provided the 18 T cell receptor beta chains below, sequenced in a study of blood T cell repertoires in COVID-19. The protocol was immunoSEQ multiplex PCR, while the TCRdb copy is restricted to in-frame clones and leaves out a portion. The table lists approximately 200,000 clones, about 76% of them singletons, with around 6% in the top ten. The specimen sequenced was peripheral blood. The source of these receptors is a woman in her 40s with COVID-19, enrolled during active disease.

This clone was detected only a few times. V gene TRBV7-2 combines with J gene TRBJ1-3; D ambiguous. Germline CDR1 reads SGHTA; CDR2 reads FQGNSA. CDR3 length equals 13 residues. The V end was cut by 4 bases, the J end by 3 bases, with 7 bases between. The chain's CDR3 is CASSYDIGNTIYF. CDR3 DNA: TGTGCCAGCAGCTATGACATTGGAAACACCATATATTTT.

This clone appeared a single time. The chain uses TRBV6-2 or TRBV6-3 and TRBJ2-3; TRBD2 matches 7 bases. V trimming: 4 bases; J trimming: 0 bases; junction bases outside the gene matches: 4. This CDR3 is built from 15 residues. From germline, CDR1 is MNHEY and CDR2 SVGEGT. Here the CDR3 reads CASSWEGLSTDTQYF. As DNA, the CDR3 is TGTGCCAGCAGTTGGGAGGGGCTCAGCACAGATACGCAGTATTTT.

The rearrangement links TRBV25-1 to TRBJ2-1; 9 positions agree with TRBD2. Germline V gene lookup returns CDR1 MGHDK and CDR2 SYGVNS. Unmatched junction bases numbered 10, after V lost 6 bases and J lost 7 bases. CDR3 size: 15 residues. The CDR3 coding sequence is TGTGCCAGCAGCGAAGGACCTAGCGGGGCGAATGAGCAGTTCTTC. Protein: CASSEGPSGANEQFF.

There are a few counts of this clone. The chain links TRBV11-1 to TRBJ2-7, with TRBD1 matching over 8 bases. Trimming removed 5 bases from V and 3 bases from J; junction bases left unmatched: 6. Germline lookup yields CDR1 SGHAT and CDR2 FQDESV (reference sequence). The CDR3 loop spans 14 amino acids. The CDR3 sequence is CASSIRTGIYEQYF. CDR3 bases: TGTGCCAGCAGCATTCGGACAGGGATCTACGAGCAGTACTTC.

The table lists this clone with a few counts. J is TRBJ1-1 and V is TRBV19, with TRBD1 matching over 8 bases. This CDR3 has 17 amino acids. Germline V gene sequence: CDR1 LNHDA, CDR2 SQIVND (reference sequence). Trimming removed 9 bases from V and 5 bases from J; junction bases left unmatched: 20. In DNA, the CDR3 is TGTGCCAGCTACCGCAGGGGGCGCCTGAAATCGGGGACTGAAGCTTTCTTT. Protein: CASYRRGRLKSGTEAFF.

The chain joins TRBV21-1 to TRBJ1-2; the listed D gene, TRBD1, was not tested against the DNA. TRBV21-1 counts as a pseudogene. CDR3 length: 19 amino acids. CDR3: CASSKAPLDRVSIGYGYTF. As DNA, the CDR3 is TGTGCCAGCAGCAAAGCACCACTTGACAGGGTATCAATAGGCTATGGCTACACCTTC.

The chain couples TRBV30 to TRBJ1-2; the D gene is possibly TRBD1 (6 bases). The CDR3 totals 13 residues. Trimming removed 3 bases at V and 7 bases at J, with 15 bases between. Germline V gene lookup returns CDR1 GTSNPN and CDR2 SVGIG (reference sequence). The CDR3 here is CAWRLQGRGGYTF. The CDR3 DNA reads TGTGCCTGGAGATTACAGGGTCGGGGTGGCTACACCTTC.

The chain carries TRBV5-1 and TRBJ1-2; 10 bases are a match to TRBD1. The germline V gene encodes CDR1 SGHRS and CDR2 YFSETQ. The CDR3 extends over 16 amino acids. After removal of 0 bases from V and 6 bases from J, the junction contained 8 bases not matched to a gene. CDR3 region: CASSLDYSTGGDGYTF. CDR3 sequence (DNA): TGCGCCAGCAGCTTGGACTATTCGACAGGGGGCGATGGCTACACCTTC.

The chain is built from TRBV4-1 and TRBJ2-1; 13 nucleotides match TRBD2. CDR3 length: 19 amino acids. Germline V gene lookup returns CDR1 MGHRA and CDR2 YSYEKL. Trimming cost V 1 base and J 0 bases; bases outside gene matches: 6. The CDR3 DNA reads TGCGCCAGCAGCCAAGTGTGGACTAGCGGGAGTAGCTCCTACAATGAGCAGTTCTTC. As protein: CASSQVWTSGSSSYNEQFF.

The sample holds many counts of this clone. This chain links TRBV5-1 with TRBJ1-3, with D unclear. This CDR3 contains 14 residues. The germline gives CDR1 SGHRS, CDR2 YFSETQ. V was clipped by 1 base and J by 0 bases, with 5 bases between them. The CDR3 sequence: CASSLSNSGNTIYF. The CDR3 coding sequence is TGCGCCAGCAGCTTGAGCAACTCTGGAAACACCATATATTTT. Full variable domain (missing parts from reference TRBV5-1 and TRBJ1-3): KAGVTQTPRYLIKTRGQQVTLSCSPISGHRSVSWYQQTPGQGLQFLFEYFSETQRNKGNFPGRFSGRQFSNSRSEMNVSTLELGDSALYLCASSLSNSGNTIYFGEGSWLTVV.

This chain's CDR3 is CAISVGGGYTF. The CDR3 bases are TGTGCCATCAGTGTAGGGGGAGGCTACACCTTC. V and J are TRBV10-3 and TRBJ1-2; a possible D gene is TRBD1 (6 bases). The CDR3 length is 11 residues. V was pared by 4 bases and J by 8 bases, with 8 bases between. Per germline, CDR1 ENHRY and CDR2 SYGVKD.

The chain carries TRBV7-2 and TRBJ1-2; 8 nucleotides line up with TRBD1. CDR1 is SGHTA, CDR2 FQGNSA, per germline. V lost 4 bases, J lost 8 bases, and 6 bases stayed unmatched. The CDR3 consists of 13 residues. The CDR3 nucleotides read TGTGCCAGCAGCTACATAGGGACAGGCGGCTACACCTTC. As protein: CASSYIGTGGYTF. Full variable domain (rest looked up from reference TRBV7-2 and TRBJ1-2): GAGVSQSPSNKVTEKGKDVELRCDPISGHTALYWYRQSLGQGLEFLIYFQGNSAPDKSGLPSDRFSAERTGGSVSTLTIQRTQQEDSAVYLCASSYIGTGGYTFGSGTRLTVV.

This clone appeared a few times. This CDR3 reads CASSRHEGWTGGSYEQYF. As DNA, the CDR3 is TGTGCCAGCAGCCGACACGAGGGGTGGACAGGGGGCTCCTACGAGCAGTACTTC. The genes are TRBV6-2 or TRBV6-3 and TRBJ2-7, with 10 bases aligning to TRBD1. CDR3 length equals 18 residues. Per germline, CDR1 MNHEY and CDR2 SVGEGT. V trimming: 6 bases; J trimming: 0 bases; junction bases outside the gene matches: 14.

This clone occurred a few times. The V and J genes are TRBV7-9 and TRBJ1-4, with D maybe TRBD1 (6 bases). Germline V CDR1 and CDR2: SEHNR, FQNEAQ (reference sequence). This CDR3 has 14 amino acids. Deletions cut 7 bases from V and 2 bases from J, with 11 bases between. CDR3 sequence: CASITGSTNEKLFF. In DNA form, the CDR3 reads TGTGCCAGCATTACAGGGTCTACTAATGAAAAACTGTTTTTT.

CDR3: CATNSRDNEKLFF. The CDR3 region has the DNA TGTGCCACCAACAGCAGAGATAATGAAAAACTGTTTTTT. The V gene is TRBV5-4, the J gene TRBJ1-4, with D uncertain. Germline loops: CDR1 SGHNT, CDR2 YYREEE (reference sequence). The CDR3 is 13 residues long. With 9 bases removed from V and 4 bases from J, the gap between germline ends came to 13 bases. Looking up the rest from reference TRBV5-4 and TRBJ1-4 gives the full variable domain: ETGVTQSPTHLIKTRGQQVTLRCSSQSGHNTVSWYQQALGQGPQFIFQYYREEENGRGNFPPRFSGLQFPNYSSELNVNALELDDSALYLCATNSRDNEKLFFGSGTQLSVL.

This chain links TRBV5-4 with TRBJ2-4; 13 bases fit TRBD2. Looked up from germline, CDR1 is SGHNT and CDR2 is YYREEE (reference sequence). The CDR3 length is 16 residues. V trimming: 4 bases; J trimming: 7 bases; junction bases outside the gene matches: 8. The DNA for the CDR3 is TGTGCCAGCAGCCAACGACTAGCGGGGGGCCGCAACATTCAGTACTTC. This translates into CASSQRLAGGRNIQYF.

This clone was observed a few times. This chain links TRBV5-6 with TRBJ1-2; D ambiguous. This CDR3 contains 13 residues. V was shortened by 4 bases and J by 3 bases, with 10 bases between the two germline ends. Germline V gives CDR1 SGHDT, CDR2 YYEEEE. The CDR3 nucleotides are TGTGCCAGCAGCCGTTACCGGGACTATGGCTACACCTTC. It translates to CASSRYRDYGYTF.

The gene calls are TRBV10-3 and TRBJ2-5; 12 bases agree with TRBD1. From germline, CDR1 is ENHRY and CDR2 SYGVKD. Trimming cost V 4 bases and J 5 bases; bases outside gene matches: 5. The CDR3 sequence is 15 residues long. The CDR3 DNA sequence: TGTGCCATCAGTGCGGGGACAGGGGGCGGCGAGACCCAGTACTTC. Protein sequence: CAISAGTGGGETQYF.